What follows describes a single T cell receptor beta chain. Original processing notes: How many nucleated cells were present was estimated from reference gene primer amplification. Here immunoSEQ multiplex PCR was the method, and the copy in TCRdb shows in-frame clones only, minus some. The V and J calls and the clone size are those of that table, but D and trimming were determined from the DNA. The sample includes roughly 100,000 clones, about 85% seen only once; the top ten take under 2.5%. These data originate in a study of blood T cell repertoires in COVID-19. The wider study: Sites across the United States, Italy and Spain contributed samples from acute and convalescent COVID-19. Sources were T cells, B-cell-depleted T cells, or PBMCs; the material itself was cDNA or gDNA.

Germline V gives CDR1 SGHNT, CDR2 YYREEE (reference sequence). The CDR3 loop spans 15 amino acids. With V trimmed by 5 bases and J by 6 bases, 7 bases remained unmatched. The source is a human donor in a cohort sampled during active COVID-19. The J gene is TRBJ1-5, the V gene TRBV5-4; 11 positions agree with TRBD1. The specimen was peripheral blood. CDR3 sequence reads: CASSVDRGHAQPQHF. CDR3 coding DNA: TGTGCCAGCAGTGTGGACAGGGGGCACGCTCAGCCCCAGCATTTT.